This TCR beta chain is drawn from a study of siplizumab effects on memory and regulatory T cells. Study-level findings and limits: The apparent diversity of naive T cells exceeded that of memory cells, and naive T cells seemed to make a major contribution to the alloresponse.

This clone was found a few times. No antigen is known for it. The junction shows a germline mismatch at one end, possibly a read error. Produced via immunoSEQ multiplex PCR; TCRdb's table is partial and in-frame only. The sample has over 65,000 clones, roughly 94% seen once. The length of the CDR3 is 15 residues. Germline V gene lookup returns CDR1 SEHNR and CDR2 FQNEAQ (reference sequence). The sequencing input was CD8+ T cells sorted from blood. The clonotype originates from a human donor in good health. The chain carries TRBV7-9 and TRBJ2-7, with D tentatively TRBD1 or TRBD2 (5 bases each). The CDR3 is CASSLASGQPDVEYF. The CDR3 coding sequence is TGTGCCAGCAGCCTAGCTTCAGGACAACCGGACGTCGAGTACTTC.